This T cell receptor (beta chain) was sequenced for a study of cytomegalovirus exposure and HLA in healthy donors. In germline, CDR1 is SGHTA, CDR2 FQGNSA. V was shortened by 8 bases and J by 1 base, with 8 bases between the two germline ends. This CDR3 region has 13 residues. PCR amplification relied on 60 Vbeta primers (plus 13 Jbeta primers). Authors' methods: Counted up in a later analysis, unique TCR beta chains came to approximately 77 million, with around 11 million shared. This table comes from immunoSEQ multiplex PCR, and its TCRdb copy is limited to in-frame clones, with some not included. That table supplies the V and J calls and clone size; D and trimming were determined from the DNA. This sample has under 200,000 clones, with 79% found just once.

The rearrangement links TRBV7-2 to TRBJ2-2; D remains unclear. Sequenced input: PBMCs. The sequence was obtained from a woman in her thirties or forties in good health and CMV-seronegative. The CDR3 spells CASLPQNTGELFF. In DNA, the CDR3 is TGTGCCAGCCTACCTCAGAACACCGGGGAGCTGTTTTTT.